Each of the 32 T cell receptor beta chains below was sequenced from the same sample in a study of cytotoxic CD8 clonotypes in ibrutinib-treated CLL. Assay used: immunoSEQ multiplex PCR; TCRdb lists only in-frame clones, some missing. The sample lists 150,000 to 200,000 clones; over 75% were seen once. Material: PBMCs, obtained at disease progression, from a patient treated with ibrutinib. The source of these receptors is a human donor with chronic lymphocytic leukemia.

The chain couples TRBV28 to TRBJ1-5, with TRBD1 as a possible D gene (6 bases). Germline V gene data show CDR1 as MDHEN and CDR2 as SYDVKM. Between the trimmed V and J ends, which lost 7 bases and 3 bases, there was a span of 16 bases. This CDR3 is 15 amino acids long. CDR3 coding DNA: TGTGCCAGCAAGGTGACCGACAGGATCAATCAGCCCCAGCATTTT. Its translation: CASKVTDRINQPQHF.

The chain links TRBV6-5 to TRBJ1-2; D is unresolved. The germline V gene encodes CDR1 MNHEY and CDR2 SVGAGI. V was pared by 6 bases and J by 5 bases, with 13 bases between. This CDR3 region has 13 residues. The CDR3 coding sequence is TGTGCCAGCAGCAAGCGCGAACGGTATGGCTACACCTTC. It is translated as CASSKRERYGYTF.

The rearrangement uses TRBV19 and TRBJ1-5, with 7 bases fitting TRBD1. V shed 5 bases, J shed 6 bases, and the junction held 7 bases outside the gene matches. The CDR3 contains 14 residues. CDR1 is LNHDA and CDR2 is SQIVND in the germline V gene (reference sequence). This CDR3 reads CASSAAGGLQPQHF. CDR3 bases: TGTGCCAGTAGTGCAGCAGGGGGACTTCAGCCCCAGCATTTT.

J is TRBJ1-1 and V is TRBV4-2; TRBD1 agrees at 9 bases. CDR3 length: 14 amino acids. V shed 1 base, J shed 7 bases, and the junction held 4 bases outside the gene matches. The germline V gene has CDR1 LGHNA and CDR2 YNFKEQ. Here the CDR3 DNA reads TGTGCCAGCAGCCAAGGGACAGGGGAACATGAAGCTTTCTTT. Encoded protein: CASSQGTGEHEAFF.

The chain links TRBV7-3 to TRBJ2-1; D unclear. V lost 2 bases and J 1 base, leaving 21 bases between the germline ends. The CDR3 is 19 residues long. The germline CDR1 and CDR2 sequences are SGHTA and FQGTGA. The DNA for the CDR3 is TGTGCCAGCAGCTTATCGCCGCGGACCGCCTTGGGTTCCTACAATGAGCAGTTCTTC. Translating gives CASSLSPRTALGSYNEQFF.

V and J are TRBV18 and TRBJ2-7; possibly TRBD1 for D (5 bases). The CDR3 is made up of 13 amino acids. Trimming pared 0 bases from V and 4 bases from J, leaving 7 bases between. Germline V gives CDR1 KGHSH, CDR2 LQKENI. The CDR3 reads CASSPPAGYEQYF. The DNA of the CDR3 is TGTGCCAGCTCACCACCGGCAGGGTACGAGCAGTACTTC. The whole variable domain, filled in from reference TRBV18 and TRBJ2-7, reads NAGVMQNPRHLVRRRGQEARLRCSPMKGHSHVYWYRQLPEEGLKFMVYLQKENIIDESGMPKERFSAEFPKEGPSILRIQQVVRGDSAAYFCASSPPAGYEQYFGPGTRLTVT.

CDR3 loop: CASRAGGETQYF. CDR3 sequence (DNA): TGTGCCAGCCGAGCGGGCGGAGAGACCCAGTACTTC. The chain uses TRBV2 and TRBJ2-5; TRBD2 might be the D (6 bases). CDR3 length: 12 residues. Trimming removed 8 bases from V and 4 bases from J, with 11 bases in between. Germline lookup yields CDR1 SNHLY and CDR2 FYNNEI. Filled out from reference TRBV2 and TRBJ2-5, the complete variable domain reads EPEVTQTPSHQVTQMGQEVILRCVPISNHLYFYWYRQILGQKVEFLVSFYNNEISEKSEIFDDQFSVERPDGSNFTLKIRSTKLEDSAMYFCASRAGGETQYFGPGTRLLVL.

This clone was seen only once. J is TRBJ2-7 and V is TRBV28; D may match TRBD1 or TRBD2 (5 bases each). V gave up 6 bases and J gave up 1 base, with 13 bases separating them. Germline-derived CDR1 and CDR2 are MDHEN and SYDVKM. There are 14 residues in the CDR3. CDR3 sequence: CASRIDGASYEQYF. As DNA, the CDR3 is TGTGCCAGCAGAATCGACGGGGCTTCCTACGAGCAGTACTTC.

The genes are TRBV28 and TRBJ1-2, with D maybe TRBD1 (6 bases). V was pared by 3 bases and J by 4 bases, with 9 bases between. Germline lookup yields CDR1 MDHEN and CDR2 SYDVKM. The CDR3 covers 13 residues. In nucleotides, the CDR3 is TGTGCCAGCAGTTTCCAGGGGCCCTATGGCTACACCTTC. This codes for CASSFQGPYGYTF.

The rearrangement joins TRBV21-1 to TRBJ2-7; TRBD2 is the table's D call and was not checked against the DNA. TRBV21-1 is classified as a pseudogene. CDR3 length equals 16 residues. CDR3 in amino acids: CASSNPRTSGNYEQYF. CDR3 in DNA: TGTGCCAGCAGCAACCCCAGGACTAGCGGGAACTACGAGCAGTACTTC.

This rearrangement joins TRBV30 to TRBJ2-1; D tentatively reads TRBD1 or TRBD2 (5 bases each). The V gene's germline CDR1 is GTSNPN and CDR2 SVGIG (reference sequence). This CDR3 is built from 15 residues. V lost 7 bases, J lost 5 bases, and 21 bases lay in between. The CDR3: CAFETGTHKNNEQFF. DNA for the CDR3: TGTGCCTTTGAGACCGGGACCCACAAGAACAATGAGCAGTTCTTC.

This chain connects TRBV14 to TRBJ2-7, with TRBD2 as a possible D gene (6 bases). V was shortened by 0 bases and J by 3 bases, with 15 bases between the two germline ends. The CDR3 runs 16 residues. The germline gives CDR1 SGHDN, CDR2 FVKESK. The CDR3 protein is CASSQEVSSEGYEQYF. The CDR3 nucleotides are TGTGCCAGCAGCCAAGAAGTCTCTAGCGAAGGCTACGAGCAGTACTTC.

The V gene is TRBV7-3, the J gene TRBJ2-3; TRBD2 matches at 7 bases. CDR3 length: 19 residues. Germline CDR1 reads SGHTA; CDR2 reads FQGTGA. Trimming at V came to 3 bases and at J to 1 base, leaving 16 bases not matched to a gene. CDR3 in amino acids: CASSFRGGPVNMGTDTQYF. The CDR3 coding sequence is TGTGCCAGCAGCTTTCGGGGAGGGCCTGTAAATATGGGCACAGATACGCAGTATTTT.

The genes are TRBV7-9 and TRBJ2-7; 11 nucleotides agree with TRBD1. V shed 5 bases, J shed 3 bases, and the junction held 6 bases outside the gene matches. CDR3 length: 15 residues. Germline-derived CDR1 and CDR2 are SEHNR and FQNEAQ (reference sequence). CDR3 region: CASSRAGTGGYEQYF. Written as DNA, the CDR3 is TGTGCCAGCAGCCGCGCCGGGACAGGGGGCTACGAGCAGTACTTC.

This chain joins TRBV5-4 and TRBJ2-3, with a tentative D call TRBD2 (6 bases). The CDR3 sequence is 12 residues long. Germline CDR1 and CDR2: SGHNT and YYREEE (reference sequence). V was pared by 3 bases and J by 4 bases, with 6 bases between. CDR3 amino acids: CASSWGADTQYF. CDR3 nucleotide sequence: TGTGCCAGCAGCTGGGGGGCAGATACGCAGTATTTT.

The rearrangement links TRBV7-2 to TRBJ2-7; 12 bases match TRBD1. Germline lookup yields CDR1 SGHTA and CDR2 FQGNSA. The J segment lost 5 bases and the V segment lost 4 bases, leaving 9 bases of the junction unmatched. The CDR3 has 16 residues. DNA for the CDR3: TGTGCCAGCAGCTACCTCTGGGACAGGGGGCTCGACGAGCAGTACTTC. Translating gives CASSYLWDRGLDEQYF.

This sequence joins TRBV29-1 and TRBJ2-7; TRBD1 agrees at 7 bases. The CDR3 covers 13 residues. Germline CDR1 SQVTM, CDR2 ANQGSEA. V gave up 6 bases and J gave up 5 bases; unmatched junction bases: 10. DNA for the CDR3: TGCAGCGTCGTACAGGGGTCGTTTGACGAGCAGTACTTC. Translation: CSVVQGSFDEQYF.

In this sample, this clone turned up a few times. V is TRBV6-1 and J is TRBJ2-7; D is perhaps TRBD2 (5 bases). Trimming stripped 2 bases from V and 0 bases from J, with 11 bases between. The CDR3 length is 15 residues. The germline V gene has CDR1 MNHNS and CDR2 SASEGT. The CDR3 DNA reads TGTGCCAGCAGTGAAAATCTAGGGAGCTCCTACGAGCAGTACTTC. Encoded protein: CASSENLGSSYEQYF.

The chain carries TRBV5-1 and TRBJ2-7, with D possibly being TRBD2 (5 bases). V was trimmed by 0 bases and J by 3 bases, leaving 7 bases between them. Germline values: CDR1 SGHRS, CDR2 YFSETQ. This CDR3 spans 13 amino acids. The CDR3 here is CASSLAGLYEQYF. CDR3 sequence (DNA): TGCGCCAGCAGCTTGGCCGGACTCTACGAGCAGTACTTC.

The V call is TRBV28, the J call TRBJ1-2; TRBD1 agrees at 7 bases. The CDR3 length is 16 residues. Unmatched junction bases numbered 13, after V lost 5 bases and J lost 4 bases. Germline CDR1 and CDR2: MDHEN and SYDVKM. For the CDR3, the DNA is TGTGCCAGCAGTCCTTCCTCCCCGGGACAGATCTATGGCTACACCTTC. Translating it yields CASSPSSPGQIYGYTF.

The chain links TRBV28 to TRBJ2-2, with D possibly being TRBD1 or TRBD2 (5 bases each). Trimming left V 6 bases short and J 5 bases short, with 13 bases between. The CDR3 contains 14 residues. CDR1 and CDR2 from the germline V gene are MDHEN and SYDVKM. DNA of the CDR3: TGTGCCAGCAGCCCGAGGGACCAAACCGGGGAGCTGTTTTTT. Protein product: CASSPRDQTGELFF.

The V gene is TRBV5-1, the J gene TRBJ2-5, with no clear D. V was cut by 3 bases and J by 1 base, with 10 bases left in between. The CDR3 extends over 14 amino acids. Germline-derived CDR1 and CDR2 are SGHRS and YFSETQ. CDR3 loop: CASSWKGSQETQYF. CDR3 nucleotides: TGCGCCAGCAGCTGGAAGGGCTCCCAAGAGACCCAGTACTTC.

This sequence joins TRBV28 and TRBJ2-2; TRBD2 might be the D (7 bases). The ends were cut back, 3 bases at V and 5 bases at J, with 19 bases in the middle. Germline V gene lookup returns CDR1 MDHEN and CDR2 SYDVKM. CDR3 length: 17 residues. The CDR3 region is CASSFPTGGDLTGELFF. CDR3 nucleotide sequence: TGTGCCAGCAGTTTCCCCACGGGGGGCGACCTAACCGGGGAGCTGTTTTTT.

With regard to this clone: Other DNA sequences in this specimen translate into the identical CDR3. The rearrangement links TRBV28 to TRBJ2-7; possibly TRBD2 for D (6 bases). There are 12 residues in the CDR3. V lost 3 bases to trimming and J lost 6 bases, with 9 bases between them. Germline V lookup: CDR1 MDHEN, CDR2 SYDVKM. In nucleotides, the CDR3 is TGTGCCAGCAGTTTCGGGGGAGGCGAGCAGTACTTC. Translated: CASSFGGGEQYF.

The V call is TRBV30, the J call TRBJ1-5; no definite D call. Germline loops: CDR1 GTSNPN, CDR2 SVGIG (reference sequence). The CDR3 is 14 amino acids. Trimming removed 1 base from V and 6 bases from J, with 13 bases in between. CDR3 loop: CAWSGVATGQPQHF. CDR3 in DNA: TGTGCCTGGAGTGGGGTCGCAACGGGTCAGCCCCAGCATTTT.

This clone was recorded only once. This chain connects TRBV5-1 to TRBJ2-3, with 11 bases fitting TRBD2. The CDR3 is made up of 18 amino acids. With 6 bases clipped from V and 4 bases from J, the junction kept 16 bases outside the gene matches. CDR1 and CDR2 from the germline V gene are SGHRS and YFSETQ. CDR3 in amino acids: CASTPVLAGGPTPDTQYF. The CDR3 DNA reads TGCGCCAGCACCCCGGTCCTAGCGGGAGGCCCAACCCCAGATACGCAGTATTTT.

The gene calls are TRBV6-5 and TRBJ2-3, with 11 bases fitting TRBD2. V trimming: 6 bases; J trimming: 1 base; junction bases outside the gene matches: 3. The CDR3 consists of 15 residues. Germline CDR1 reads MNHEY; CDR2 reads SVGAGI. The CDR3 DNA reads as TGTGCCAGCAGACTACTAGCGGGAGGCACAGATACGCAGTATTTT. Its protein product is CASRLLAGGTDTQYF.

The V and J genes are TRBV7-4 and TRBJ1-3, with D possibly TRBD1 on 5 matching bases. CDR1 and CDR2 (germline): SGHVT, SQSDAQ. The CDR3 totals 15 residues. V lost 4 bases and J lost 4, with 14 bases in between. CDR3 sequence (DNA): TGTGCCAGCAGCTCCTCAGCGGGGCGGGGAAACACCATATATTTT. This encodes CASSSSAGRGNTIYF.

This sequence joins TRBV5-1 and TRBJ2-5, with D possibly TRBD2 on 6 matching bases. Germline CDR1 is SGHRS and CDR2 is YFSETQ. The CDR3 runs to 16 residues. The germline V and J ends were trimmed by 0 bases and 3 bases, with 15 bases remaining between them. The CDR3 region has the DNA TGCGCCAGCAGCTTGGCTCCGGGGGTTGGGGAAGAGACCCAGTACTTC. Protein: CASSLAPGVGEETQYF.

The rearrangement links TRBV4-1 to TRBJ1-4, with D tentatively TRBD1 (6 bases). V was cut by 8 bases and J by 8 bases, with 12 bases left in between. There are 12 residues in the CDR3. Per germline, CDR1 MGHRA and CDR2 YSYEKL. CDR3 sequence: CASATGREKLFF. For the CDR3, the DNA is TGCGCCAGCGCAACAGGGAGGGAAAAACTGTTTTTT.

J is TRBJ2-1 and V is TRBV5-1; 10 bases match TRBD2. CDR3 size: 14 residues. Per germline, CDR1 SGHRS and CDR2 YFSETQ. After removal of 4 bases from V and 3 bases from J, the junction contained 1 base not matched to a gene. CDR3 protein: CASSVAGGYNEQFF. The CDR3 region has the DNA TGCGCCAGCAGCGTAGCGGGAGGCTACAATGAGCAGTTCTTC.

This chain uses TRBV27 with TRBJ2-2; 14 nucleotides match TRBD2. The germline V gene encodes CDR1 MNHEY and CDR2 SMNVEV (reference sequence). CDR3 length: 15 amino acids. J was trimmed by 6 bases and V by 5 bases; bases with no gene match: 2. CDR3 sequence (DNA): TGTGCCAGCAGTATGACTAGCGGGAGGGCCGGGGAGCTGTTTTTT. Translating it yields CASSMTSGRAGELFF.